This T cell receptor beta chain was observed in a study of blood T cells in healthy people across ages (dated by TCRdb to 2013 to 2016). General notes on the study: In model experiments, template switching captured about one uniquely barcoded TCR beta cDNA molecule for every two T cells. The study measured age-related changes in TCR beta repertoire diversity using deep sequencing normalized with unique cDNA molecular identifiers. Donors were grouped into four age groups: young (average about 15 years), middle-aged (about 38), aged (62) and long-lived (approximately 75). To avoid experimental bias, donors of different ages were randomly spread across the sequencing lanes. Using the same blood draw, the study looked at two additional independent replicas of 1 million unique cDNA reads for two donors, one aged 18 to 30 and the other aged 80 or older.

Systemically healthy Caucasian individuals from Russia, 39 in total and aged roughly 6 to 95 years, were included as donors. Each donor gave about 9.2 milliliters of peripheral blood, drawn into EDTA-treated Vacutainer tubes. Ficoll-Paque density-gradient centrifugation was used to isolate PBMCs, with at least 6 million per sample. Trizol reagent was used to extract total RNA from the PBMCs, yielding at least 5 micrograms per sample. Naive CD45RAhigh/CD27high T cell percentages were measured by flow cytometry on a PBMC aliquot from every donor. Beyond this particular receptor, the publication reports: There was a strong correlation between observed TCR beta diversity and the percentage of naive T cells measured by flow cytometry. Because donor CMV infection status was unknown, age-related changes in expanded clonotypes were potentially confounded. Because profiling used bulk unsorted PBMCs, naive and antigen-experienced compartments could not be compared conclusively. Compared with the aged group, more naive CD4+ T cells, fewer expanded clones and increased TCR diversity were shown by the long-lived group, suggesting age selection. Observed TCR beta diversity per million T cells fell roughly linearly with age, and a significant reduction was already apparent by age roughly 41. Total diversity estimates from one million sequenced T cells were considered lower bounds and underestimates.

Receptor amplification or capture employed 5' RACE. Sequencing was performed on an Illumina HiSeq 2500. The second PCR ran for roughly 7 to 12 cycles and used a J-beta primer mix along with a sample-barcoded 5' primer. Each TCR beta cDNA molecule received a unique molecular identifier from a template-switch 5' adaptor carrying 12 random nucleotides. Each sample yielded at least 2.5 million CDR3-containing paired-end reads. First-strand cDNA was synthesized from all RNA with the Mint cDNA synthesis kit, primed by a TRBC-specific oligonucleotide. After uracil-DNA glycosylase treatment, a first 18-cycle PCR used universal primers M1SS and BC2_uni_R on all cDNA. In the source study's methods: For normalization, 1 million high-quality reads were randomly selected from each sample, with every read carrying a distinct molecular identifier. Instead of being binned into consensus sequences, reads with shared molecular identifiers were discarded. MiTCR, with a Q25 quality threshold and the strictest error-elimination algorithm, was used for CDR3 identification, clonotype clustering and error correction. A nonparametric unseen species model with Euler transformation was used to estimate lower-bound total TCR beta diversity. The public reads were quality trimmed at Q25 with fastp and then assembled into clones with MiXCR by TCRdb, keeping productive beta chains. Rows merge per CDR3 protein into single entries with the most common DNA and genes. TCRdb, not the original authors, processed these V and J calls. The sample table lists over 950,000 distinct CDR3 sequences, roughly half of them with a count of one. The top ten constitute 20% to 25% of the sample.

From the cysteine through the phenylalanine, the CDR3 covers 13 amino acids. Only the CDR3 portion is preserved as DNA: 39 bases, with reading frame beginning at the first base. Trimming removed 3 bases from V and 2 bases from J, leaving 8 bases between the germline ends. Note on this clonotype: Its antigen specificity is not known. No quality values exist for individual bases; no much larger clone is one base distant.

The sample comprised blood. The chain was built from TRBV12-3 or TRBV12-4 and TRBJ2-7, with the D gene too uncertain to name. The origin of this receptor is a woman aged 60-70 years in good health. The CDR3 amino acid sequence is: CASSFHTAYEQYF. The nucleotide sequence reads as follows: TGTGCCAGCAGTTTCCACACAGCCTACGAGCAGTACTTC.